The 11 T cell receptor beta chains presented below share a single source sample, sequenced in a study of blood T cells in healthy people across ages (dated by TCRdb to the mid-2010s). Library creation used 5' RACE. TCRdb lists the instrument as Illumina HiSeq 2500. A second 7 to 11 cycle PCR used a sample-barcoded 5' primer and a J-beta primer mix. TCRdb ran its own pipeline on the public reads, namely fastp trimming at Q25 and MiXCR clone calling, and kept in-frame beta chains. Duplicate CDR3 protein sequences are folded into a single record with the most common DNA and genes. Recorded for this sample are nearly 1 million distinct CDR3 sequences; 51% of them occurred a single time. Jointly, the top ten make up around 21% of the sample. Sequencing used blood. These receptors were collected from a woman between 55 and 75 years old in good health.

This clonotype showed up just a few times. The chain couples TRBV5-1 to TRBJ2-7; TRBD1 is a possible D gene (5 bases). CDR3 length: 17 residues. V dropped 0 bases and J dropped 2 bases, with 18 bases sitting between them. The germline V gene has CDR1 SGHRS and CDR2 YFSETQ. CDR3 nucleotides: TGCGCCAGCAGCTTGGGGGATAGACAGAACCAAGCCTACGAGCAGTACTTC. This translates into CASSLGDRQNQAYEQYF.

Only a few counts were recorded for this clonotype. J is TRBJ2-3 and V is TRBV7-2; D not certain. CDR3 length: 13 amino acids. Germline V gives CDR1 SGHTA, CDR2 FQGNSA. The V end lost 5 bases, the J end lost 0 bases, and 6 bases lay between the germline ends. The CDR3 spells CASSIPSTDTQYF. For the CDR3, the DNA is TGTGCCAGCAGCATCCCTAGCACAGATACGCAGTATTTT.

The V and J genes are TRBV24-1 and TRBJ1-6; 7 bases are shared with TRBD1. CDR1 is KGHDR and CDR2 is SFDVKD in the germline V gene. The CDR3 sequence is 14 residues long. V shed 3 bases and J 10 bases; nucleotides not matched to a gene: 5. CDR3 sequence (DNA): TGTGCCACCAGTGATGGACAGGATGGATCACCCCTCCACTTT. Protein sequence: CATSDGQDGSPLHF.

The gene calls are TRBV7-9 and TRBJ2-4; D is unresolved. The closer fit of TRBJ2-7 to the DNA end suggests the J call may be wrong. CDR3 length: 11 residues. The germline CDR1 and CDR2 sequences are SEHNR and FQNEAQ (reference sequence). The CDR3 is CASSIEDEQYF. The CDR3 coding sequence is TGTGCCAGCAGCATTGAGGACGAGCAGTACTTC.

The chain links TRBV5-6 to TRBJ2-5, with D perhaps TRBD2 (6 bases). Trimming removed 0 bases from V and 11 bases from J, with 17 bases in between. This CDR3 contains 14 residues. Per the germline V gene, CDR1 is SGHDT and CDR2 is YYEEEE. The chain's CDR3 is CASSLAVAGGEQYF. The DNA for the CDR3 is TGTGCCAGCAGCTTGGCCGTGGCAGGAGGGGAGCAGTACTTC. The full variable domain, with the rest looked up from reference TRBV5-6 and TRBJ2-5, is DAGVTQSPTHLIKTRGQQVTLRCSPKSGHDTVSWYQQALGQGPQFIFQYYEEEERQRGNFPDRFSGHQFPNYSSELNVNALLLGDSALYLCASSLAVAGGEQYFGPGTRLLVL.

This clonotype was recorded a few times. The junction differs from germline at one of its ends, possibly a read error. The genes are TRBV12-3 or TRBV12-4 and TRBJ2-7, with 9 bases aligning to TRBD2. CDR3 length: 14 residues. CDR3 residues: CASSIAGDGPEQYF. CDR3 nucleotide sequence: TGTGCCAGCAGTATAGCGGGAGACGGTCCCGAGCAGTACTTC.

The chain combines TRBV7-2 with TRBJ1-5, with D uncertain. The V gene lost 1 base and the J gene lost 4 bases, with 17 bases spanning the gap. This CDR3 comprises 17 residues. The germline gives CDR1 SGHTA, CDR2 FQGNSA. CDR3 amino acids: CASSLGPGPGANQPQHF. The CDR3 DNA is TGTGCCAGCAGCTTAGGACCTGGACCGGGAGCTAATCAGCCCCAGCATTTT.

The chain has TRBV11-2 and TRBJ1-4; D gene uncertain. The CDR3 runs to 15 residues. The V and J ends lost 4 bases and 8 bases respectively, with 17 bases between them. The germline gives CDR1 SGHAT, CDR2 FQNNGV. Here the CDR3 reads CASSSLYTGSEKLFF. Here the CDR3 DNA reads TGTGCCAGCAGCTCCCTTTATACCGGGTCAGAAAAACTGTTTTTT.

This chain connects TRBV20-1 to TRBJ2-5; 9 bases are a match to TRBD2. The CDR3 length is 15 residues. Trimming at V came to 1 base and at J to 11 bases, leaving 14 bases not matched to a gene. Looked up from germline, CDR1 is DFQATT and CDR2 is SNEGSKA (reference sequence). The CDR3 coding sequence is TGCAGTGCTAGAGGATTTGGACTAGCGCCAAATGAGCAGTACTTC. It translates to CSARGFGLAPNEQYF.

This clonotype turned up a few times. The chain carries TRBV2 and TRBJ2-3; D is possibly TRBD1 (5 bases). The CDR3 has 14 residues. Trimming removed 6 bases from V and 2 bases from J, with 12 bases in between. Germline-derived CDR1 and CDR2 are SNHLY and FYNNEI. The CDR3 reads CASRAQGNTDTQYF. The CDR3 DNA reads TGTGCCAGCAGGGCGCAGGGAAACACAGATACGCAGTATTTT.

V is TRBV5-6 and J is TRBJ2-1; 14 bases align to TRBD2. V dropped 0 bases and J dropped 7; count of bases not matched to a gene: 9. CDR1 and CDR2 from the germline V gene are SGHDT and YYEEEE. The CDR3 is 18 amino acids. The chain's CDR3 is CASSLAAGLAGVGNEQFF. CDR3 coding DNA: TGTGCCAGCAGCTTGGCAGCGGGACTAGCGGGAGTCGGTAATGAGCAGTTCTTC. Filled out from reference TRBV5-6 and TRBJ2-1, the complete variable domain reads DAGVTQSPTHLIKTRGQQVTLRCSPKSGHDTVSWYQQALGQGPQFIFQYYEEEERQRGNFPDRFSGHQFPNYSSELNVNALLLGDSALYLCASSLAAGLAGVGNEQFFGPGTRLTVL.